At least ten counts were recorded for the clone carrying this T cell receptor beta chain. Its antigen is not identified. This sample is part of a study of neurological immune-mediated disorders. With 10-nucleotide random UMIs included, cDNA was synthesized by 5'RACE. Over 180 million TCR-beta sequences from 15-18 subjects were obtained in each sequencing run. TCRdb analysed the 5' RACE reads with MiXCR anew, one entry per CDR3 protein. This sample has more than 40,000 distinct CDR3 sequences, with 1.9% found just once. Study-level points and caveats: There was no clinical or MRI feature that was associated with the multiple sclerosis repertoire cluster. Phylogenetic grouping assigned the repertoires of 18 of 34 multiple sclerosis patients to a single related-CDR3 cluster, which may represent a signature.

The sequenced material came from PBMCs. This sequence originates from a woman aged 35 to 49 with multiple sclerosis.

In DNA, the CDR3 is TGCAGTGCTTGGGAGGGACAGTGGAACACTGAAGCTTTCTTT. It is translated as CSAWEGQWNTEAFF. The chain joins TRBV20-1 to TRBJ1-1; 7 bases fit TRBD1. This CDR3 spans 14 amino acids. J was trimmed by 1 base and V by 5 bases; bases with no gene match: 7. In germline, CDR1 is DFQATT, CDR2 SNEGSKA (reference sequence).